The subject of this entry is one T cell receptor beta chain. Germline CDR1 reads LGHDT; CDR2 reads YNNKEL (reference sequence). V lost 1 base, J lost 6 bases, and 4 bases stayed unmatched. This CDR3 comprises 16 residues. This specimen comes from a study of blood T cell repertoires in COVID-19. At the level of the study: The study drew acute and convalescent COVID-19 samples from the United States, Italy and Spain. PBMCs, B-cell-depleted T cells, or T cells provided the cDNA or gDNA that made up the material.

Study processing details: Amplified reference gene primers provided the basis for estimating nucleated cell counts. The table came from immunoSEQ multiplex PCR; TCRdb's copy has only in-frame clones and leaves some out. The V and J calls and clone size come from that table; D and trimming were worked out from the DNA. There are roughly 95,000 clones in the sample; 84% occur only once, and nearly 25% lies in the top ten. The material sequenced was peripheral blood. The TCR sequence derives from a human donor in a cohort sampled during active COVID-19. V is TRBV3-1 (or the pseudogene TRBV3-2) and J is TRBJ1-5; TRBD1 matches 12 bases. The chain's CDR3 is CASSQAGTGGSQPQHF. The CDR3 region has the DNA TGTGCCAGCAGCCAAGCCGGGACAGGGGGCAGTCAGCCCCAGCATTTT.